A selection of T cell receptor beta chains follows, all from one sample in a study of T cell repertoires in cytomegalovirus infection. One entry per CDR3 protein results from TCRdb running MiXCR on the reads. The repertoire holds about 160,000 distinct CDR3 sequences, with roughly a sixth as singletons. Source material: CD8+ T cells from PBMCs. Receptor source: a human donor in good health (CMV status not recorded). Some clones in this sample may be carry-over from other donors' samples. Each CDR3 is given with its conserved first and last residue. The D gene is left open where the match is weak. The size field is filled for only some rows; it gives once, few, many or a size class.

cdr3_nt: TGCAGTGCTAGAGATGGCGACCACGGCACCGGGGAGCTGTTTTTT; cdr3_aa: CSARDGDHGTGELFF; v_call: TRBV20-1; d_call: .; clone_size: .; j_call: TRBJ2-2
cdr3_nt: TGCAGTGCTAGAACAGGGGACTACACCTTC; cdr3_aa: CSARTGDYTF; v_call: TRBV20-1; d_call: TRBD1; clone_size: .; j_call: TRBJ1-2
cdr3_nt: TGCAGTGCTAGACCGTTGTCTGCCCCTGGCAATACGCCCCAGCATTTT; cdr3_aa: CSARPLSAPGNTPQHF; v_call: TRBV20-1; d_call: .; clone_size: .; j_call: TRBJ1-5
cdr3_nt: TGTGCCAGCAGCTTAGGGGTTCGGGACGAGCAGTACTTC; cdr3_aa: CASSLGVRDEQYF; v_call: TRBV7-3; d_call: .; clone_size: few; j_call: TRBJ2-7
cdr3_nt: TGCGCCAGCAGCCAAGATTCAGACCGAGCGGGAGGTTACACCGGGGAGCTGTTTTTT; cdr3_aa: CASSQDSDRAGGYTGELFF; v_call: TRBV4-1; d_call: TRBD2; clone_size: few; j_call: TRBJ2-2
cdr3_nt: TGTGCCAGCAGCTTAAGCCTACTGGAACGGAGGGGAGAGACCCAGTACTTC; cdr3_aa: CASSLSLLERRGETQYF; v_call: TRBV7-8; d_call: .; clone_size: .; j_call: TRBJ2-5
cdr3_nt: TGCAGCGTTGAAGCAGAAAAGAAGGATTACGAGCAGTACTTC; cdr3_aa: CSVEAEKKDYEQYF; v_call: TRBV29-1; d_call: .; clone_size: .; j_call: TRBJ2-7
cdr3_nt: TGTGCCAGCAGCCCATCGGGACAGCCCTACAATGAGCAGTTCTTC; cdr3_aa: CASSPSGQPYNEQFF; v_call: TRBV6-2/TRBV6-3; d_call: TRBD1; clone_size: many; j_call: TRBJ2-1
cdr3_nt: TGTGCCAGCAGCTTAGGCGGCAGCCGGAACACCTTC; cdr3_aa: CASSLGGSRNTF; v_call: TRBV7-6; d_call: .; clone_size: few; j_call: TRBJ1-2
cdr3_nt: TGTGCCAGCAGTGAATCGTGGGATTTCGACTATGGCTACACCTTC; cdr3_aa: CASSESWDFDYGYTF; v_call: TRBV25-1; d_call: .; clone_size: .; j_call: TRBJ1-2
cdr3_nt: TGTGCCAGCACCCGGGGGGGGAGGCTGTTTTTT; cdr3_aa: CASTRGGRLFF; v_call: TRBV28; d_call: .; clone_size: .; j_call: TRBJ1-4
cdr3_nt: TGCAGTGCTAGGAGGGCGCCAGAAGAAAAACTGTTTTTT; cdr3_aa: CSARRAPEEKLFF; v_call: TRBV20-1; d_call: .; clone_size: .; j_call: TRBJ1-4
cdr3_nt: TGTGTCAGCGCTCCGGGACAGACTAATAGCAATCAGCCCCAGCATTTT; cdr3_aa: CVSAPGQTNSNQPQHF; v_call: TRBV28; d_call: TRBD1; clone_size: .; j_call: TRBJ1-5
cdr3_nt: TGCAGCGTTGAACCCCTCGGGACTAGCGGGGGGGCGGTCAGCACAGATACGCAGTATTTT; cdr3_aa: CSVEPLGTSGGAVSTDTQYF; v_call: TRBV29-1; d_call: TRBD2; clone_size: .; j_call: TRBJ2-3
cdr3_nt: TGTGCCAGCTGGACAGGGACCCTACTAGCGGGGGCCCCCAACGAGCAGTACTTC; cdr3_aa: CASWTGTLLAGAPNEQYF; v_call: TRBV18; d_call: TRBD2; clone_size: few; j_call: TRBJ2-7
cdr3_nt: TGTGCCATTCGACCCCGGGCCTCAAATGAGCAGTTCTTC; cdr3_aa: CAIRPRASNEQFF; v_call: TRBV15; d_call: .; clone_size: .; j_call: TRBJ2-1
cdr3_nt: TGTGCCAGCAGCTTAAAGGGGAATGAGCAGTTCTTC; cdr3_aa: CASSLKGNEQFF; v_call: TRBV7-9; d_call: .; clone_size: few; j_call: TRBJ2-1
cdr3_nt: TGCAGCGTTAGCGATGGACTAGCGGGAGAACAGTACGAGCAGTACTTC; cdr3_aa: CSVSDGLAGEQYEQYF; v_call: TRBV29-1; d_call: TRBD2; clone_size: .; j_call: TRBJ2-7
cdr3_nt: TGTGCCAGCAGCTTGCCAAGGGGTACCACAGATACGCAGTATTTT; cdr3_aa: CASSLPRGTTDTQYF; v_call: TRBV5-5; d_call: .; clone_size: few; j_call: TRBJ2-3
cdr3_nt: TGTGCCAGCAGTTACAATAGCAATCAGCCCCAGCATTTT; cdr3_aa: CASSYNSNQPQHF; v_call: TRBV6-2/TRBV6-3; d_call: .; clone_size: few; j_call: TRBJ1-5
cdr3_nt: TGCAGTGCTAGAGATCCAACGGGAGGCAACGGGGAGCTGTTTTTT; cdr3_aa: CSARDPTGGNGELFF; v_call: TRBV20-1; d_call: TRBD2; clone_size: .; j_call: TRBJ2-2
cdr3_nt: TGTGCCAGCAGCTTTTCGGGCGGGCAGGGGGCCTACGAGCAGTACTTC; cdr3_aa: CASSFSGGQGAYEQYF; v_call: TRBV7-9; d_call: TRBD1; clone_size: .; j_call: TRBJ2-7
cdr3_nt: TGTGCCAGCAGCTTAGGCGTGCACACTGAAGCTTTCTTT; cdr3_aa: CASSLGVHTEAFF; v_call: TRBV5-8; d_call: .; clone_size: many; j_call: TRBJ1-1
cdr3_nt: TGTGCCAGCAGTTTACAGGTCACAGATACGCAGTATTTT; cdr3_aa: CASSLQVTDTQYF; v_call: TRBV28; d_call: .; clone_size: few; j_call: TRBJ2-3
cdr3_nt: TGTGCCAGCAGTTGGAACGGATACAATGAGCAGTTCTTC; cdr3_aa: CASSWNGYNEQFF; v_call: TRBV12-3/TRBV12-4; d_call: .; clone_size: .; j_call: TRBJ2-1
cdr3_nt: TGTGCCAGCAGCCGTGGGGGGTCTGGGGCCAACGTCCTGACTTTC; cdr3_aa: CASSRGGSGANVLTF; v_call: TRBV7-6; d_call: .; clone_size: .; j_call: TRBJ2-6
cdr3_nt: TGTGCTAGTGGTTTGGACAATCAGCCCCAGCATTTT; cdr3_aa: CASGLDNQPQHF; v_call: TRBV12-5; d_call: .; clone_size: few; j_call: TRBJ1-5
cdr3_nt: TGTGCCAGCAGCTGGGGCGTAGGCAATGAGCAGTTCTTC; cdr3_aa: CASSWGVGNEQFF; v_call: TRBV7-8; d_call: .; clone_size: many; j_call: TRBJ2-1
cdr3_nt: TGCGCCAGCAGCTATGCGGGGGGGGGCAGAGAGCAGTTCTTC; cdr3_aa: CASSYAGGGREQFF; v_call: TRBV5-1; d_call: TRBD2; clone_size: .; j_call: TRBJ2-1
cdr3_nt: TGTGCCAGCAGCTTAGGTACACTGAACACTGAAGCTTTCTTT; cdr3_aa: CASSLGTLNTEAFF; v_call: TRBV7-2; d_call: .; clone_size: .; j_call: TRBJ1-1
cdr3_nt: TGTGCCAGCAGCTCTAAGCTGGGACAATTCTCAATCAACACTGAAGCTTTCTTT; cdr3_aa: CASSSKLGQFSINTEAFF; v_call: TRBV7-2; d_call: .; clone_size: many; j_call: TRBJ1-1
cdr3_nt: TGTGCCAGTAGTACCCGGCAGACCATCACAGATACGCAGTATTTT; cdr3_aa: CASSTRQTITDTQYF; v_call: TRBV19; d_call: .; clone_size: few; j_call: TRBJ2-3
cdr3_nt: TGTGCCAGCAGCTTAGCGGAGCCCTACGAGCAGTACTTC; cdr3_aa: CASSLAEPYEQYF; v_call: TRBV7-6; d_call: .; clone_size: .; j_call: TRBJ2-7
cdr3_nt: TGTGCCAGCAGTTTATTGGGGGCGAGTGAAGCTTTCTTT; cdr3_aa: CASSLLGASEAFF; v_call: TRBV28; d_call: .; clone_size: .; j_call: TRBJ1-1
cdr3_nt: TGTGCCAGCAGCTTAGCGGAAACTGAAGCTTTCTTT; cdr3_aa: CASSLAETEAFF; v_call: TRBV7-9; d_call: .; clone_size: few; j_call: TRBJ1-1
cdr3_nt: TGTGCCACCGCACCCGGGACAGGGACCTACAATGAGCAGTTCTTC; cdr3_aa: CATAPGTGTYNEQFF; v_call: TRBV24-1; d_call: TRBD1; clone_size: few; j_call: TRBJ2-1
cdr3_nt: TGTGCCAGCAGCTTGGCCAGAAATAGCAATCAGCCCCAGCATTTT; cdr3_aa: CASSLARNSNQPQHF; v_call: TRBV7-8; d_call: .; clone_size: few; j_call: TRBJ1-5
cdr3_nt: TGTGCCAGCGTCCGGGGCGGGAGTACTACCTACAATGAGCAGTTCTTC; cdr3_aa: CASVRGGSTTYNEQFF; v_call: TRBV6-2/TRBV6-3; d_call: TRBD2; clone_size: few; j_call: TRBJ2-1
cdr3_nt: TGTGCCAGCAGTTCCAGCGACATGAACACTGAAGCTTTCTTT; cdr3_aa: CASSSSDMNTEAFF; v_call: TRBV6-5; d_call: .; clone_size: .; j_call: TRBJ1-1
cdr3_nt: TGTGCCAGCAGCTTCACAGGGTTGTTACAAGAGACCCAGTACTTC; cdr3_aa: CASSFTGLLQETQYF; v_call: TRBV11-2; d_call: .; clone_size: .; j_call: TRBJ2-5
cdr3_nt: TGCAGTGCTAGAGGACAGGGGGCTATCTCGTATGAGCAGTTCTTC; cdr3_aa: CSARGQGAISYEQFF; v_call: TRBV20-1; d_call: TRBD1; clone_size: once; j_call: TRBJ2-1
cdr3_nt: TGTGCCAGCAGCTTAGATCGTAAGGATGGCTACACCTTC; cdr3_aa: CASSLDRKDGYTF; v_call: TRBV11-2; d_call: .; clone_size: .; j_call: TRBJ1-2
cdr3_nt: TGTGCCAGCAGTTACTCTACAGGCTCTGGGGCCAACGTCCTGACTTTC; cdr3_aa: CASSYSTGSGANVLTF; v_call: TRBV6-2/TRBV6-3; d_call: .; clone_size: few; j_call: TRBJ2-6
cdr3_nt: TGTGCCAGCAGGGGCCGGGGTAGCAATCAGCCCCAGCATTTT; cdr3_aa: CASRGRGSNQPQHF; v_call: TRBV28; d_call: .; clone_size: .; j_call: TRBJ1-5
cdr3_nt: TGTGCTTCTACCCTGAACACTGAAGCTTTCTTT; cdr3_aa: CASTLNTEAFF; v_call: TRBV6-1; d_call: .; clone_size: many; j_call: TRBJ1-1